What follows is one T cell receptor (beta chain) and its context. Its antigen has not been determined. Nothing much larger sits one base from this clone, and base qualities are not available. V is pared back by 1 base and J by 4 bases, with 4 bases lying between the germline termini. The CDR3 covers 12 residues, taking in both the cysteine and the phenylalanine. The sequence is cut down to CDR3 DNA, 36 bases in frame from base 1. According to the germline V gene, CDR1 reads MGHDK and CDR2 reads SYGVNS. TCRbeta CDR3 regions were amplified from genomic DNA by means of the immunoSEQ Assay, a bias-controlled multiplex PCR. As for how the authors treated the data: Within the assay, amplification of reference gene primers was used to estimate how many nucleated cells each sample contained. To quantify the absolute abundance of each unique TCRbeta CDR3 rearrangement, sequence reads were collapsed and filtered. For each sample, productive Simpson clonality was calculated as the square root of Simpson's diversity index across productive rearrangements. TCRdb took this table from immuneACCESS and kept in-frame rearrangements with V and J called. Such tables lack part of the clones; where checked against another copy, unresolved V genes explain under half of the gap, and the rest is unexplained. V, J and clone size were drawn from that table, and D and trimming were deduced from the DNA. The sample contains about 60,000 clones, roughly 82% of them found a single time. The leading ten clones occupy less than 8.5% of the sample.

The data belong to a study of blood T cell repertoires in COVID-19 (dated by TCRdb to 2018 to 2020). Turning to the overall study: Samples from collaborators originated in the United States, Italy and Spain and spanned both the acute and convalescent phases of COVID-19. The prospective study material was composed of cDNA or gDNA derived from T cells, B-cell-depleted T cells, or PBMCs. The dataset comprised deeply sampled blood TCRbeta repertoires from subjects exposed to, actively infected with, or recovered from COVID-19. The repertoires were released in a freely available public database intended as a resource for research on the immune response to SARS-CoV-2. The samples were drawn from two sources: the first 160 participants of the ongoing ImmuneRACE study, and 950 to 1,500 subjects contributed by 6 global collaborators. A de-identified subject ID, COVID-19 status, age in years and sex were almost always included in the sample metadata. HLA class I and class II types, where available, came from metadata supplied by the sample provider rather than from assay-based typing.

The collaborating institutions used their own protocols to collect whole blood in K2EDTA tubes. For TCRbeta analysis, collaborators shipped samples in one of three forms: frozen whole blood, isolated PBMCs, or DNA extracted from either of those sample types. The paper's findings and limits, for the study overall: The amount of clinical and demographic metadata varied by source and participant and was provided uncurated.

The sequence was obtained from a man aged 55-75 years with acute or convalescent COVID-19. The sequence links TRBV25-1 to TRBJ1-2; there is no confident call for the D gene. The sample comprised peripheral blood. Read as DNA, the sequence is TGTGCCAGCAGTGAATCCTTCTATGGCTACACCTTC. It is translated as CASSESFYGYTF.